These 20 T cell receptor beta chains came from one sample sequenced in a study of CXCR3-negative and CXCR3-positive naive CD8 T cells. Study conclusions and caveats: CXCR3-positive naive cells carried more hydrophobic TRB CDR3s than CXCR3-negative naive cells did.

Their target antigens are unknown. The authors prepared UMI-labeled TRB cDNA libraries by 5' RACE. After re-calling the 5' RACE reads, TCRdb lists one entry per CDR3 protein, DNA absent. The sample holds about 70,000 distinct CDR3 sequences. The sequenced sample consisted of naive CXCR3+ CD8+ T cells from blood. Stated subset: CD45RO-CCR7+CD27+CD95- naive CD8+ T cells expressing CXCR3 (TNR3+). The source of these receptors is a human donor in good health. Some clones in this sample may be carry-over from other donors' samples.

The CDR3 reads CASSGYQETQYF. The gene calls are TRBV2 and TRBJ2-5. The germline gives CDR1 SNHLY, CDR2 FYNNEI. The CDR3 is made up of 12 amino acids.

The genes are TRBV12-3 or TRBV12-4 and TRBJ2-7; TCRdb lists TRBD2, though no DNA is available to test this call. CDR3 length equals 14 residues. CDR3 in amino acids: CASGPGLASDEQYF.

The CDR3 region is CASSTGSSNQPQHF. The chain combines TRBV28 with TRBJ1-5; with no DNA, the TCRdb D assignment of TRBD1 cannot be verified. The CDR3 is 14 amino acids. Germline-derived CDR1 and CDR2 are MDHEN and SYDVKM.

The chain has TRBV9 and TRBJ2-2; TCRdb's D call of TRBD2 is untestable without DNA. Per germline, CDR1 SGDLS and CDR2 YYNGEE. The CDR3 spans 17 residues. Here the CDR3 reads CASSAKPSGTNTGELFF.

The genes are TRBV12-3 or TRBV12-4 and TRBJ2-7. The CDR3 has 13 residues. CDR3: CASRFGRTYEQYF.

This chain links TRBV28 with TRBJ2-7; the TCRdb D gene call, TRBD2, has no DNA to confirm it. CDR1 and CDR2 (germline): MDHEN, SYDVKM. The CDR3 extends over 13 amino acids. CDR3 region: CAGGLAGVGEQYF.

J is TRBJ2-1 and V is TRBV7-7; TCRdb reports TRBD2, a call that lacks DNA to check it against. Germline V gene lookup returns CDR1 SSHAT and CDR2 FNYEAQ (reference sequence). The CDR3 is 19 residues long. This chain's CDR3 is CASSERTSGGALSYNEQFF.

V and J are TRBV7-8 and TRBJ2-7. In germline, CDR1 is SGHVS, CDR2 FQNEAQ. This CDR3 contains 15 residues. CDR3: CASSLVTASSYEQYF.

The CDR3 spells CATSAGRGPNEQFF. V gene TRBV15 combines with J gene TRBJ2-1; the D call from TCRdb, TRBD1, cannot be confirmed without DNA. The CDR3 covers 14 residues. Germline loops: CDR1 LNHNV, CDR2 YYDKDF (reference sequence). The whole variable domain, filled in from reference TRBV15 and TRBJ2-1, reads DAMVIQNPRYQVTQFGKPVTLSCSQTLNHNVMYWYQQKSSQAPKLLFHYYDKDFNNEADTPDNFQSRRPNTSFCFLDIRSPGLGDTAMYLCATSAGRGPNEQFFGPGTRLTVL.

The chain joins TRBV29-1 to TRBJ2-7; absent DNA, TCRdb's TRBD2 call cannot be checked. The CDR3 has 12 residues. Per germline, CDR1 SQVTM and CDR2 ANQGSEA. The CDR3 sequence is CSVGLGRYEQYF.

CDR3 in amino acids: CSARTSGGLHQETQYF. The rearrangement uses TRBV20-1 and TRBJ2-5; TCRdb picks TRBD2, but there is no DNA to check that call. CDR3 length: 16 residues. The germline V gene encodes CDR1 DFQATT and CDR2 SNEGSKA (reference sequence).

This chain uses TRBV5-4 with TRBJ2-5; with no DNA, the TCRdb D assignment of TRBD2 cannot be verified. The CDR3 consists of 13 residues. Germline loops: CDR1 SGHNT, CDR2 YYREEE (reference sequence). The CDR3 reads CASSSTREETQYF.

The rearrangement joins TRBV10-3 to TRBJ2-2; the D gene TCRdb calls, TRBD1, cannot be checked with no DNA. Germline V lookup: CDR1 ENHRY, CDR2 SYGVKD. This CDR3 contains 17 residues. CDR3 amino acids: CAISAPEGVPSTGELFF.

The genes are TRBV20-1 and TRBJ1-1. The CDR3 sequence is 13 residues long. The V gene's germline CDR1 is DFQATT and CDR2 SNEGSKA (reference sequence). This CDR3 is CSGTDEGGTEAFF.

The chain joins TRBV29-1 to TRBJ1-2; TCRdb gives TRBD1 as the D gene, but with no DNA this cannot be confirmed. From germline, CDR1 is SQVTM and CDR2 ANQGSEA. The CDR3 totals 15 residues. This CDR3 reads CSVEDQQVLDYGYTF.

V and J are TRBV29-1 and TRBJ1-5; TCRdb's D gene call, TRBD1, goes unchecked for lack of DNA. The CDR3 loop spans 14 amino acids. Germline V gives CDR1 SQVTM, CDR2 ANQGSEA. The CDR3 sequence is CSAITGYDNQPQHF.

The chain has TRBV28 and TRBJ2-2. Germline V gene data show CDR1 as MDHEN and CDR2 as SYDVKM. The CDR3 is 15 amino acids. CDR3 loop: CASSLSGQYTGELFF.

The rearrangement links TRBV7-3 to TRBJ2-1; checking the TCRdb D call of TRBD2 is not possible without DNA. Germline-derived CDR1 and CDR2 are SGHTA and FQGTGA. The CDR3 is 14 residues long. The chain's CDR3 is CASRMSGVDNEQFF.

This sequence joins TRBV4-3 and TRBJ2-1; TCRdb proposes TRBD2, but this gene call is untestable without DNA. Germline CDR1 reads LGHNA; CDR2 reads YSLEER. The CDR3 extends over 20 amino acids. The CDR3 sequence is CASSQHRDSTGTSGFFEQFF.

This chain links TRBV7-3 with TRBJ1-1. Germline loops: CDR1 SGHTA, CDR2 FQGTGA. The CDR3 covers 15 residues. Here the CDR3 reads CASSLIRTRNTEAFF.